This TCR beta chain was obtained from a study of blood T cell repertoires in COVID-19. Turning to the study itself: Whether acute or convalescent, the COVID-19 samples came from the United States, Italy and Spain. T cells, B-cell-depleted T cells, or PBMCs supplied cDNA or gDNA.

The CDR3 consists of 14 residues. Germline V gene lookup returns CDR1 LNHDA and CDR2 SQIVND (reference sequence). The junction had 3 bases not matched to a gene; V was cut back by 3 bases and J by 7 bases. This clone has just a few counts. This same CDR3 is encoded by further DNA sequences in the sample. In the study's own analysis: Using reference gene primer amplification, nucleated cell counts were estimated. The assay was immunoSEQ multiplex PCR, and TCRdb's table has in-frame clones only and misses some. That table is the source of V, J and clone size, and D and trimming were worked out from the DNA. The sample includes 75,000 or so clones, approximately 87% of them seen just once.

This receptor was identified in an elderly woman with acute or convalescent COVID-19. Material for sequencing was peripheral blood. This chain connects TRBV19 to TRBJ1-4, with 9 bases lining up with TRBD1. The CDR3 bases are TGTGCCAGTAGTATTGGACAGGGGACTGAAAAACTGTTTTTT. Protein sequence: CASSIGQGTEKLFF.